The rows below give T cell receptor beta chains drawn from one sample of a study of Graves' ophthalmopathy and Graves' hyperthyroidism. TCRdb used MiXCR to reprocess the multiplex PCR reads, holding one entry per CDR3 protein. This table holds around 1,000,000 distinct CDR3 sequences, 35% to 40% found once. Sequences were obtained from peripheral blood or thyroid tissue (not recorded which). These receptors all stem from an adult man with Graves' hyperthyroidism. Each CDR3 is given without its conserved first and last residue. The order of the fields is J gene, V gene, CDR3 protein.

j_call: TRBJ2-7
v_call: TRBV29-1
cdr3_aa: SLGGQGAGYEQY

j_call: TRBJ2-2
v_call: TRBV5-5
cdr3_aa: ASSSGPRDGELF

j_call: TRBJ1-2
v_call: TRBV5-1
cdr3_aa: ASSAGTALGYT

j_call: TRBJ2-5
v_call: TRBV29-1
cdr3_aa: SVTAFAIGLETQY

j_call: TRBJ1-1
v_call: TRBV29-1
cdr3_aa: SVYTGGGPEAF

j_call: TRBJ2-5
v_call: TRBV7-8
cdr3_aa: ASSSYFGGDEQGGTQY

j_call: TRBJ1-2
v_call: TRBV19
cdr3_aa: ASSSLTSRGGYT

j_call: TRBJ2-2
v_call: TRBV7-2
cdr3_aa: AGSSARRTGELF

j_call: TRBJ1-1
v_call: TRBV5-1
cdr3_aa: ASSGGRLNTEAF

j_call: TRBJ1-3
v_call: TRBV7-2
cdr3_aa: ASSTPTSGNTIY

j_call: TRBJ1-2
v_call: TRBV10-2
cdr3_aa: ASRKGQGAPYGYT

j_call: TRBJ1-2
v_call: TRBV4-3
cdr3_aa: ASSQDPTGDNHGYT

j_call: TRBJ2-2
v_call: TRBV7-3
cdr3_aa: ASSPYVGRGNTGELF

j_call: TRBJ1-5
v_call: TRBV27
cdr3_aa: ASSLRPYQPQH

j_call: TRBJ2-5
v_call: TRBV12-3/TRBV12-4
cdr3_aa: ASSRTSGGLVGKETQY

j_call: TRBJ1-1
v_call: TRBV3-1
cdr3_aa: ASSRLQGTEAF